One and the same sample provided the 14 T cell receptor beta chains below, sequenced in a study of molecular identifiers for immune sequencing clone quantification. TCRdb re-derived calls from the PCR reads in MiXCR, one entry per CDR3 protein. The table shows 300,000 to 400,000 distinct CDR3 sequences, with about 20% occurring only once. Source material: naive CD8+ T cells from blood, with Jurkat cell RNA spiked in. The subset denotes: FACS-sorted CD8+CD4-CCR7+CD45RA+ naive T cells. The receptors shown here come from a human donor in good health. Some libraries in this study had Jurkat cell RNA spiked in.

This clonotype was seen at least ten times. Sequence at one end of the junction differs from germline and may be a read error. This chain uses TRBV5-1 with TRBJ2-3; 7 bases are a match to TRBD2. Germline CDR1 is SGHRS and CDR2 is YFSETQ. The length of the CDR3 is 9 residues. The CDR3 DNA is TGCGCCAGCAGCCCCGGGACTAACTTT. Translation: CASSPGTNF.

This clonotype was picked up many times. V is TRBV4-3 and J is TRBJ1-5; no reliable D call. The CDR3 loop spans 16 amino acids. Germline loops: CDR1 LGHNA, CDR2 YSLEER. The V gene lost 0 bases and the J gene lost 4 bases, with 13 bases spanning the gap. The CDR3 here is CASSQDDGRRNQPQHF. CDR3 sequence (DNA): TGCGCCAGCAGCCAAGATGACGGGAGACGGAATCAGCCCCAGCATTTT.

This clonotype was counted ten times or more. The CDR3 here is CASTTGYGANVLTF. CDR3 nucleotide sequence: TGTGCCAGCACCACAGGGTACGGGGCCAACGTCCTGACTTTC. J is TRBJ2-6 and V is TRBV9; the D gene is possibly TRBD1 (6 bases). Germline V gene lookup returns CDR1 SGDLS and CDR2 YYNGEE. The V and J ends lost 6 bases and 4 bases respectively, with 11 bases between them. The CDR3 has 14 amino acids.

This clonotype was detected ten times or more. J is TRBJ1-2 and V is TRBV29-1; maybe TRBD1 (5 bases). Germline CDR1 is SQVTM and CDR2 is ANQGSEA. The V gene lost 2 bases and the J gene lost 7 bases, with 14 bases spanning the gap. The CDR3 is 13 amino acids. This chain's CDR3 is CSVEPLRVPGYTF. The CDR3 nucleotides read TGCAGCGTTGAACCCCTCAGGGTTCCTGGCTACACCTTC.

At least ten counts were recorded for this clonotype. The rearrangement joins TRBV7-9 to TRBJ1-1, with D possibly TRBD1 on 5 matching bases. CDR3 length equals 15 residues. In germline, CDR1 is SEHNR, CDR2 FQNEAQ (reference sequence). V was clipped by 0 bases and J by 5 bases, with 13 bases between them. DNA of the CDR3: TGTGCCAGCAGCTTAGCCTTAGGGACGGCAACTGAAGCTTTCTTT. Its protein product is CASSLALGTATEAFF.

This clonotype was found a few times. The chain recombines TRBV4-1 with TRBJ1-2; a weak D match, TRBD1 (5 bases). In germline, CDR1 is MGHRA, CDR2 YSYEKL. V was trimmed by 6 bases and J by 3 bases, leaving 23 bases between them. This CDR3 is 17 amino acids long. The CDR3 coding sequence is TGCGCCAGCAGAGCAAGGGGCAGGGAGGAAAATGACTATGGCTACACCTTC. It encodes CASRARGREENDYGYTF.

This clonotype was found many times. The CDR3 loop is CASKAIIPRDTQYF. Written as DNA, the CDR3 is TGTGCCAGCAAAGCCATAATACCCCGCGATACGCAGTATTTT. The rearrangement uses TRBV2 and TRBJ2-3; unclear D gene. The CDR3 sequence is 14 residues long. CDR1 is SNHLY and CDR2 is FYNNEI in the germline V gene. The ends were cut back, 7 bases at V and 6 bases at J, with 17 bases in the middle.

The chain employs TRBV4-1 and TRBJ2-7; 10 bases agree with TRBD1. V lost 3 bases, J lost 1 base, and 6 bases stayed unmatched. The V gene's germline CDR1 is MGHRA and CDR2 YSYEKL. The CDR3 extends over 16 amino acids. In DNA, the CDR3 is TGCGCCAGCAGCCACCTCGGGACAGGGGATTCCTACGAGCAGTACTTC. Protein: CASSHLGTGDSYEQYF.

This rearrangement joins TRBV10-3 to TRBJ2-7; D may be TRBD1 (5 bases). The CDR3 consists of 13 residues. The germline V and J ends were trimmed by 0 bases and 6 bases, with 9 bases remaining between them. Germline CDR1 reads ENHRY; CDR2 reads SYGVKD. CDR3 amino acids: CAISESERGEQYF. CDR3 nucleotides: TGTGCCATCAGTGAGTCGGAAAGGGGCGAGCAGTACTTC.

Comment on this clonotype: One base away lies a much larger clone, so this may be a sequencing read error. As the CDR3 is not closed by the conserved phenylalanine or tryptophan, this likely results from a read error. The chain carries TRBV15 and TRBJ2-5; D may be TRBD1 (6 bases). V lost 1 base to trimming and J lost 0 bases, with 12 bases between them. Germline V gives CDR1 LNHNV, CDR2 YYDKDF (reference sequence). The CDR3 is made up of 16 amino acids. The CDR3 protein is CATSRGGYRDQETQYS. Here the CDR3 DNA reads TGTGCCACCAGCAGAGGCGGGTACAGGGACCAAGAGACCCAGTACTCC.

About this clonotype: A much bigger clone sits one base away, suggesting this may be a read error. The rearrangement joins TRBV21-1 to TRBJ2-7. TRBV21-1 is assigned pseudogene status. The CDR3 runs 15 residues. The DNA for the CDR3 is TGTGCCAGCAGCAAATCCATGCTTAGGGTCGGCGAGCAGTACTTC. Amino acids: CASSKSMLRVGEQYF.

Concerning this clonotype: A much bigger clone sits one base away, suggesting this may be a read error. This CDR3 is missing its conserved last phenylalanine or tryptophan, likely due to a read error. The rearrangement links TRBV2 to TRBJ1-2; possibly TRBD1 for D (5 bases). The CDR3 spans 14 residues. Trimming pared 10 bases from V and 3 bases from J, leaving 18 bases between. The germline V gene encodes CDR1 SNHLY and CDR2 FYNNEI. The CDR3 DNA reads as TGTGCCACTACGGGGACTCCGTTGGACTATGGCTACACCTCC. Translation: CATTGTPLDYGYTS.

This clonotype has ten or more counts. This chain uses TRBV12-3 or TRBV12-4 with TRBJ2-3, with 8 nucleotides matching TRBD2. This CDR3 is 16 amino acids long. After removal of 6 bases from V and 3 bases from J, the junction contained 11 bases not matched to a gene. Here the CDR3 reads CASRVHIAGSTDTQYF. CDR3 nucleotide sequence: TGTGCCAGCAGGGTACATATAGCGGGGTCTACAGATACGCAGTATTTT.

This clonotype was observed at least ten times. The V gene is TRBV7-9, the J gene TRBJ1-1; D not certain. Germline V lookup: CDR1 SEHNR, CDR2 FQNEAQ (reference sequence). This CDR3 spans 12 amino acids. V was trimmed by 8 bases and J by 6 bases, leaving 13 bases between them. The CDR3 nucleotides read TGTGCCAGCGTCACCCCGGCGGCTGAAGCTTTCTTT. Translated: CASVTPAAEAFF.